The 2 T cell receptor beta chains presented below share a single source sample, sequenced in a study of early T cells in non-severe SARS-CoV-2 infection. TCRdb fed the 5' RACE reads into MiXCR, producing one record per CDR3 protein. The table records about 67,000 distinct CDR3 sequences, around 10% of them present only once. Source material: whole blood. The receptor source for this set is an adult who was a healthcare worker with PCR-confirmed SARS-CoV-2 infection or an uninfected control (not recorded which).

A few counts support this clonotype. The J gene is TRBJ2-5, the V gene TRBV3-1; D tentatively fits TRBD1 or TRBD2 (5 bases each). Germline CDR1 is LGHDT and CDR2 is YNNKEL (reference sequence). V was shortened by 1 base and J by 3 bases, with 12 bases between the two germline ends. The CDR3 runs to 15 residues. The CDR3 region is CASSQARGAEETQYF. The CDR3 DNA reads as TGTGCCAGCAGCCAAGCTCGAGGGGCGGAAGAGACCCAGTACTTC.

The genes are TRBV4-1 and TRBJ2-2; D tentatively fits TRBD1 or TRBD2 (5 bases each). The CDR3 totals 14 residues. Germline V gene lookup returns CDR1 MGHRA and CDR2 YSYEKL. V was shortened by 5 bases and J by 7 bases, with 14 bases between the two germline ends. The CDR3 protein is CASSGTEDGGELFF. CDR3 sequence (DNA): TGCGCCAGCAGCGGGACCGAAGACGGCGGGGAGCTGTTTTTT.